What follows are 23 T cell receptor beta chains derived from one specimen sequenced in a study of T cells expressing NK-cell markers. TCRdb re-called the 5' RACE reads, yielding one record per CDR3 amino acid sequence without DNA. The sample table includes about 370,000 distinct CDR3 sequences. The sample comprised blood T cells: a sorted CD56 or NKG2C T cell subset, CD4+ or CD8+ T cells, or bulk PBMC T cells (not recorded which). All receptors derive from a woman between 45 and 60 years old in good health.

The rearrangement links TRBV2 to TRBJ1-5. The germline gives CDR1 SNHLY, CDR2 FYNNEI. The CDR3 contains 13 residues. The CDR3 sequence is CASRKEESQPQHF.

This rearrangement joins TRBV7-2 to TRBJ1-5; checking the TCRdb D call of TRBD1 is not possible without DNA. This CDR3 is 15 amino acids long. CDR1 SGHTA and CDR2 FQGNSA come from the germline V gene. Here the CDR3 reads CASSDRVRGNQPQHF.

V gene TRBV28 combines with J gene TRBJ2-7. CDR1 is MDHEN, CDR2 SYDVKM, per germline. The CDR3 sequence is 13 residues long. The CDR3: CASSLEVSYEQYF.

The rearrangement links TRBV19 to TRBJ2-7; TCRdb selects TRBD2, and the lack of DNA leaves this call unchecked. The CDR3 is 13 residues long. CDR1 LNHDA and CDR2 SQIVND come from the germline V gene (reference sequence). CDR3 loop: CASSTDFLYEQYF.

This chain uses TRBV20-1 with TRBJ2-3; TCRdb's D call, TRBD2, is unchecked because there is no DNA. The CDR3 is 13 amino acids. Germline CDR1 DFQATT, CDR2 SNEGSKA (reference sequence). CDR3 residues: CSAKHFLPDTQYF.

CDR3: CASSVDRSSYNEQFF. The chain joins TRBV12-3 or TRBV12-4 to TRBJ2-1. The CDR3 spans 15 residues.

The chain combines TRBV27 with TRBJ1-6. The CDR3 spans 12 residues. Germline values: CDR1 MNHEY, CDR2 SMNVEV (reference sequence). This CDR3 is CASMLKGSPLHF.

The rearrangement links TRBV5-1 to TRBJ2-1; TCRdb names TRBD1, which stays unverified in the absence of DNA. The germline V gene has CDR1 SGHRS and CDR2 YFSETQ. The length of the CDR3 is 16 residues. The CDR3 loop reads CASSSGGGGQYNEQFF.

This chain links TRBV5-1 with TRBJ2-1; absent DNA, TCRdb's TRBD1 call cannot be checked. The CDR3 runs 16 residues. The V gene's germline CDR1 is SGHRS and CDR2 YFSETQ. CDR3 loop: CASSLTGTVRTNEQFF. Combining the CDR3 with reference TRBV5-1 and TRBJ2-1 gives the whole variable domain KAGVTQTPRYLIKTRGQQVTLSCSPISGHRSVSWYQQTPGQGLQFLFEYFSETQRNKGNFPGRFSGRQFSNSRSEMNVSTLELGDSALYLCASSLTGTVRTNEQFFGPGTRLTVL.

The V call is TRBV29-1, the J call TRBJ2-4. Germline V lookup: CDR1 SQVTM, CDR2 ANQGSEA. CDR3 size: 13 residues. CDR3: CSVDPMRADIQYF.

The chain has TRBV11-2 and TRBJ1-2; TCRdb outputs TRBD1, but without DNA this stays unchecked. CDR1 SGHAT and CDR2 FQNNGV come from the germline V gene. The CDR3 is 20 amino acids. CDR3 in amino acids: CASSPRGSVGVRGLVQGYTF.

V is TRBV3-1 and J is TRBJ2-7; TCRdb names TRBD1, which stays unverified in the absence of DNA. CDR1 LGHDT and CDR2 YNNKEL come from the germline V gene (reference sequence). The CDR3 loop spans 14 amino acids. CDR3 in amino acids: CASSQGVFRDEQYF.

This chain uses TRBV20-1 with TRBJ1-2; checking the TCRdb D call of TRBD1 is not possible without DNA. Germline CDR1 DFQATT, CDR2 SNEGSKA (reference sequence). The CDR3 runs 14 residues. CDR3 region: CSARPLGGQYGYTF.

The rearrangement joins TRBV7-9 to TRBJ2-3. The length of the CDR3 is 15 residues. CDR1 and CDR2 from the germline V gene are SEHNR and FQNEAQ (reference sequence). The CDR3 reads CASSFEVSGTDTQYF.

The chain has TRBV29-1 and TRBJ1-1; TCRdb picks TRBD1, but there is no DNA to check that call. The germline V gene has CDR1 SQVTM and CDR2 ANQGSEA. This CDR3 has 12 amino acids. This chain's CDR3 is CSVDRGPAGAFF. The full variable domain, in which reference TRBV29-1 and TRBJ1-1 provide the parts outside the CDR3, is SAVISQKPSRDICQRGTSLTIQCQVDSQVTMMFWYRQQPGQSLTLIATANQGSEATYESGFVIDKFPISRPNLTFSTLTVSNMSPEDSSIYLCSVDRGPAGAFFGQGTRLTVV.

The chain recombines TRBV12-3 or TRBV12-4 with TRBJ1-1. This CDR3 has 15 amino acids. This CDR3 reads CASSLRTGWGTEAFF.

The CDR3 here is CASRIPGGSEQYF. The chain recombines TRBV6-6 with TRBJ2-7; as DNA is missing, the TRBD1 call by TCRdb cannot be tested. Germline values: CDR1 MNHNY, CDR2 SVGAGI (reference sequence). The CDR3 is made up of 13 amino acids.

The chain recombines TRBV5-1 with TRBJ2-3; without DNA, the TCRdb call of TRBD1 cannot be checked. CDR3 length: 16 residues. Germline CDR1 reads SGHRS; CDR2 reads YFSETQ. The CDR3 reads CASSSTPGLGTDTQYF.

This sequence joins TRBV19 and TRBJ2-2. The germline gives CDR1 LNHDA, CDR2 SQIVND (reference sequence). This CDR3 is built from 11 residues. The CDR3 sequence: CATLGTGELFF.

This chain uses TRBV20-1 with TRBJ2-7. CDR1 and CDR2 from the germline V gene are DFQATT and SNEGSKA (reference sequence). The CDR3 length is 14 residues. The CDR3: CSARKAESPYEQYF.

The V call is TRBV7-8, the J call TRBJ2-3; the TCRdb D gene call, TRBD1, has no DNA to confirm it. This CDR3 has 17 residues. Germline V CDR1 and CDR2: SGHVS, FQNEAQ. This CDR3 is CASSLPRGGKDTDTQYF.

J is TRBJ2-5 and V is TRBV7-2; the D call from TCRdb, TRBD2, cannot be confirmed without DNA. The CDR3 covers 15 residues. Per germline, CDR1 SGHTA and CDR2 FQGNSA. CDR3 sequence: CASSFITSGSETQYF.

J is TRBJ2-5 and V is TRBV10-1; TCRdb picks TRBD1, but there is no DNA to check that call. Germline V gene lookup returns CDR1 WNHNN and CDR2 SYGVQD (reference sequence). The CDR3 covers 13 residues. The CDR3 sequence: CASSSNPGETQYF.